These T cell receptor beta chains were read from a single sample in a study of Graves' ophthalmopathy and Graves' hyperthyroidism. TCRdb fed the multiplex PCR reads into MiXCR, producing one record per CDR3 protein. The sample holds a few hundred thousand distinct CDR3 sequences, approximately 18% seen once. The sample consisted of peripheral blood. These receptors came from an adult woman with stable Graves' hyperthyroidism. CDR3s leave out the opening cysteine and the closing phenylalanine or tryptophan. A D gene is named only where the DNA matches it firmly.

TRBV12-3/TRBV12-4	17	TRBD1	ASSSPRTGNIYGTGELF
TRBV6-1	11	TRBD2	ASRRENLREQY
TRBV6-1	12	.	ASSRPTLNTEAF
TRBV20-1	11	.	SARDERLYEQY
TRBV6-2/TRBV6-3	13	.	ASSYGGIVNTEAF
TRBV24-1	13	TRBD1	ATSEGGTGNYEQY
TRBV7-8	14	TRBD1	ASSLARDRANGELF
TRBV12-3/TRBV12-4	14	TRBD1	ASSPPTGVKDYGYT
TRBV25-1	13	.	ASKFKATGTYEQY
TRBV12-5	12	.	ASGYEGRGDEQY
TRBV11-1	14	TRBD2	ASSSPEAGGTGELF
TRBV19	13	.	ASSSGTATSYEQY
TRBV11-1	12	.	ASSLGRGSGELF
TRBV11-2	14	.	ASSLGVVRGGQPQH
TRBV6-5	12	.	ASKGAYSNQPQH
TRBV6-1	13	.	ASSEAWLPQETQY
TRBV5-6	14	.	ASSLTPAANTGELF
TRBV20-1	13	.	SARDPALNTGELF
TRBV12-5	9	.	ASGLVATQY
TRBV12-3/TRBV12-4	13	TRBD1	ASSSTRGASQPQH
TRBV6-1	10	.	ASRGQTYGYT
TRBV28	11	.	ASTSRLYGELF
TRBV7-8	14	.	ASSESDRGGEETQY
TRBV6-5	12	.	ASSYSSIPTEAF
TRBV12-3/TRBV12-4	14	TRBD1	ASRPIQGRMNTEAF
TRBV5-8	11	.	ASSFDRLYGYT
TRBV25-1	12	TRBD1	ASSGDRGNQPQH
TRBV7-6	12	.	ASSLGTEVYEQY
TRBV20-1	9	.	SASRGQPQH
TRBV20-1	11	.	SARDRRETEAF
TRBV18	12	.	ASSPERNPYEQY
TRBV12-3/TRBV12-4	14	TRBD2	ASSRSVAGRQETQY
TRBV28	14	.	ASSLRTFLSGETQY
TRBV12-3/TRBV12-4	15	TRBD2	ASSPGLAGGRGETQY
TRBV5-1	14	.	ASSFNSHTYQETQY
TRBV7-2	10	TRBD1	ASSVTGVEQY
TRBV6-1	13	.	ASSKTGTTTGAQY
TRBV20-1	13	.	SARDRTGSQETQY
TRBV18	14	TRBD1	ASSPFKGAMNTEAF
TRBV12-3/TRBV12-4	14	.	ASSPRRVLSSYEQY
TRBV29-1	12	.	SVGGLASSYEQY
TRBV7-8	14	.	ASSLTGTTPINEQY
TRBV6-1	12	.	ASSEAGLNTEAF
TRBV20-1	14	TRBD2	SAREPSGKSKETQY
TRBV7-2	12	.	ASSLAGGPGELF
TRBV24-1	9	.	ATSDGKTQY
TRBV6-1	11	.	AIRTREDETQY
TRBV10-1	11	.	AIRDRESTEAF
TRBV7-2	13	TRBD1	ASSLNRDRAQPQH
TRBV28	14	.	ASSWAGIRSNQPQH
TRBV19	11	.	ASSYRWDHEQY
TRBV19	13	TRBD2	ASSIGGGGLETQY
TRBV19	12	TRBD2	ASSIAGGQETQY